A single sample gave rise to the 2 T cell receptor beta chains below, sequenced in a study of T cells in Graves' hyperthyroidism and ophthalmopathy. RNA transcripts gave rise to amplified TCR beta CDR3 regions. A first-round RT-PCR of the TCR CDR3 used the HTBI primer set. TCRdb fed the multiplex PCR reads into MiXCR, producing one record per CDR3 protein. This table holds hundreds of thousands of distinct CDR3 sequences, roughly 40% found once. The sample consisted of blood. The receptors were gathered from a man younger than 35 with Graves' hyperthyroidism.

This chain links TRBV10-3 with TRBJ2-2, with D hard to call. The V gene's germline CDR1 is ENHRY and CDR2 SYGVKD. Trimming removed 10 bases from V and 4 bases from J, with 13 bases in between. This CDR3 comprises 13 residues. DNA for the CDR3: TGTGCCAGCAGCTACCTTAGCACCGGGGAGCTGTTTTTT. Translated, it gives CASSYLSTGELFF.

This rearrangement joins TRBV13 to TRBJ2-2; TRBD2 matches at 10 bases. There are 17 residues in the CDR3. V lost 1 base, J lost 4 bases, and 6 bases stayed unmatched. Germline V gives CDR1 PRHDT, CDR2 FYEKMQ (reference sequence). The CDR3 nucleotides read TGTGCCAGCAGCTTAGTGTCCGGACTAGCGGTCACCGGGGAGCTGTTTTTT. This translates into CASSLVSGLAVTGELFF.